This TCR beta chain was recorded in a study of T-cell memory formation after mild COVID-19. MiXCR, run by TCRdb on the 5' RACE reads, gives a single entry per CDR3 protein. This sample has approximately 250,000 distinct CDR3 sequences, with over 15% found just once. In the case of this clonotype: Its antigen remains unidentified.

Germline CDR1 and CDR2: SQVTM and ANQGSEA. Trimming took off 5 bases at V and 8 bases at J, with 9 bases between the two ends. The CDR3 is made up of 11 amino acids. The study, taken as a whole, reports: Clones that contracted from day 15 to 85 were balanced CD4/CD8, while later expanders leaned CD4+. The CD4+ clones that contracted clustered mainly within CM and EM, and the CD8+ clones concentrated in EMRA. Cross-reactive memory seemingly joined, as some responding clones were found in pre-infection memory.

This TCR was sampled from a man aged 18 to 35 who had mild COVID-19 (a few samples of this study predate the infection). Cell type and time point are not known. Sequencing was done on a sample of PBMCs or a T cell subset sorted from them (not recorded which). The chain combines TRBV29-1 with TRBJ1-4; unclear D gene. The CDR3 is CSVINKEKLFF. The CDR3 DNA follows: TGCAGCGTTATAAACAAAGAAAAACTGTTTTTT.